Included here is one T cell receptor (beta chain) sequence, with context. Its antigen is not known. The sample is drawn from a study of molecular identifiers for immune sequencing clone quantification. TCR libraries were built in bulk with a published protocol and specific TCR primers. A single record per CDR3 protein comes from TCRdb applying MiXCR to the PCR reads. The repertoire holds roughly 100,000 distinct CDR3 sequences, with 30% to 35% as singletons. V gave up 2 bases and J gave up 6 bases; unmatched junction bases: 6. The length of the CDR3 is 16 residues. Germline V gene lookup returns CDR1 MDHEN and CDR2 SYDVKM. Naive CD8 T cells underwent sorting with the CD8+CD4-CCR7+CD45RA+ definition. Whole-study findings and limits: Whereas naive cells kept under 1% of molecules in clones above 20 RNA copies, such clones held over 97% in effectors. Amid around 980,000 naive cells, spiked Jurkat TCR RNA from one cell was reportedly still detectable.

Sequencing was carried out using naive CD8+ T cells from blood, with Jurkat cell RNA spiked in. Subset of the sample: FACS-sorted CD8+CD4-CCR7+CD45RA+ naive T cells. The sequence was obtained from a human donor in good health. Some libraries in this study had Jurkat cell RNA spiked in. The rearrangement joins TRBV28 to TRBJ2-3; 12 bases match TRBD2. The CDR3 bases are TGTGCCAGCAGTTTACATCGGACTAGCGGGATTGATACGCAGTATTTT. The encoded protein is CASSLHRTSGIDTQYF.